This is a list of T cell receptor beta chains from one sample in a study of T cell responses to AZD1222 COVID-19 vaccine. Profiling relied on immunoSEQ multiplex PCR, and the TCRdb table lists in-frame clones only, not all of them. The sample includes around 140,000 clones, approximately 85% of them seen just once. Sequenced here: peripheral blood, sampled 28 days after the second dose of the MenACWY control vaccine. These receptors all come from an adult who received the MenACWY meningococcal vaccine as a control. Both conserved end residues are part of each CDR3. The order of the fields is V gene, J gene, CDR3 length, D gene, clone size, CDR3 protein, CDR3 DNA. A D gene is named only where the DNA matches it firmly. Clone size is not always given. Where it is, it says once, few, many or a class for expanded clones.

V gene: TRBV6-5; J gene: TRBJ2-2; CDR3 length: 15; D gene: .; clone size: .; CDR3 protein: CASSYSRVNTGELFF; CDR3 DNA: TGTGCCAGCAGTTACAGCAGAGTGAACACCGGGGAGCTGTTTTTT
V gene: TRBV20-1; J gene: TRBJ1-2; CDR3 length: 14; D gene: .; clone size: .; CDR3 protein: CSASSGPSGYGYTF; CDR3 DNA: TGCAGTGCTAGTTCGGGGCCAAGTGGCTATGGCTACACCTTC
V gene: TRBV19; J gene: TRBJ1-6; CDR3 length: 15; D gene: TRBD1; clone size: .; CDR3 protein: CASKGSGGLNSPLHF; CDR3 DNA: TGTGCCAGTAAGGGGTCAGGGGGGTTGAATTCACCCCTCCACTTT
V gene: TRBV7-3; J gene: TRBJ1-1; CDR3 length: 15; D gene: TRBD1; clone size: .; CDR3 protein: CASSLTGQGASEAFF; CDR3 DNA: TGTGCCAGCAGCTTAACGGGACAGGGGGCCTCTGAAGCTTTCTTT
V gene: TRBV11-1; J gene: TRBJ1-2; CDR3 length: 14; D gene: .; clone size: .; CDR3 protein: CASSSTGTKYGYTF; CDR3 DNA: TGTGCCAGCAGCTCCACCGGGACGAAATATGGCTACACCTTC
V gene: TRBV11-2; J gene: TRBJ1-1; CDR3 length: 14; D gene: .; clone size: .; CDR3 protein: CASSLGGGNTEAFF; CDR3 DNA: TGTGCCAGCAGCTTAGGCGGGGGTAACACTGAAGCTTTCTTT
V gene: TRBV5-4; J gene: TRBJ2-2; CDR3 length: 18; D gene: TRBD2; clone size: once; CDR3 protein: CASSLGLAGAGATGELFF; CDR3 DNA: TGTGCCAGCAGCTTGGGGCTAGCGGGGGCGGGGGCCACCGGGGAGCTGTTTTTT
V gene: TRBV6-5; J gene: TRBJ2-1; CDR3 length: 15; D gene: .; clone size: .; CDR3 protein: CASRRVDNSYNEQFF; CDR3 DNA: TGTGCCAGCCGCCGTGTGGACAACTCCTACAATGAGCAGTTCTTC
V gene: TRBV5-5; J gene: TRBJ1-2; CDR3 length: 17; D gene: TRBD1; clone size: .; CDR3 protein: CASSAPGQGSLNYGYTF; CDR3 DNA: TGTGCCAGCAGCGCGCCGGGACAGGGCTCTCTTAACTATGGCTACACCTTC
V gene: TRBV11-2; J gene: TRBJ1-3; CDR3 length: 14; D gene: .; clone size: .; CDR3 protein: CASSFTSSGNTIYF; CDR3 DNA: TGTGCCAGCAGTTTTACTAGCTCTGGAAACACCATATATTTT
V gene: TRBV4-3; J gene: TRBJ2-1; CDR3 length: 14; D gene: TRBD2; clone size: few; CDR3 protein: CASSQRLAWNEQFF; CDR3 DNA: TGCGCCAGCAGCCAACGACTAGCGTGGAATGAGCAGTTCTTC
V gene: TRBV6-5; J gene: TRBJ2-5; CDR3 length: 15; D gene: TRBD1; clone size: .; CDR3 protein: CASSYDRAVGETQYF; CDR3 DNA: TGTGCCAGCAGCTACGACAGGGCGGTAGGGGAGACCCAGTACTTC
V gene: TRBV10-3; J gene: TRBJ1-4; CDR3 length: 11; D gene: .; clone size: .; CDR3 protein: CAISDYEKLFF; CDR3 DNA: TGTGCCATCAGTGATTATGAAAAACTGTTTTTT
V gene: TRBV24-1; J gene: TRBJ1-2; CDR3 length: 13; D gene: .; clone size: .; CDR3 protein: CATSVAANYGYTF; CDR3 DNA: TGTGCCACCAGTGTGGCAGCTAACTATGGCTACACCTTC
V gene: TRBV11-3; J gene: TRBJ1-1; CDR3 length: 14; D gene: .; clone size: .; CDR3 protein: CASSLGGRNTEAFF; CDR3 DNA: TGTGCCAGCAGCTTGGGGGGTCGGAACACTGAAGCTTTCTTT
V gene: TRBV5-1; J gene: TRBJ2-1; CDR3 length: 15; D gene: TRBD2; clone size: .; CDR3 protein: CASSYLAGSDNEQFF; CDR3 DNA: TGCGCCAGCAGCTATTTAGCGGGGTCTGACAATGAGCAGTTCTTC
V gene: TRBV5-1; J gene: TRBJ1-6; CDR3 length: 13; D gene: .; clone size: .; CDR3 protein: CASSLGSGTSLHF; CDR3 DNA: TGCGCCAGCAGCTTGGGGTCCGGGACATCACTCCACTTT
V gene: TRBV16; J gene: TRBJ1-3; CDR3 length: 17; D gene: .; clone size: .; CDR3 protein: CASSHQIQVNSGNTIYF; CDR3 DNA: TGTGCCAGCAGCCACCAGATACAGGTGAACTCTGGAAACACCATATATTTT
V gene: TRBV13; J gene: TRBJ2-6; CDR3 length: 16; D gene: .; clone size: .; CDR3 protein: CASSFTGTGGANVLTF; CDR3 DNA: TGTGCCAGCAGCTTCACAGGGACGGGCGGGGCCAACGTCCTGACTTTC
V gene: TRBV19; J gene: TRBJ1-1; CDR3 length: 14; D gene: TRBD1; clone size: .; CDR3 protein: CASSQTGSATEAFF; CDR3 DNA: TGTGCCAGTAGTCAGACAGGGTCGGCCACTGAAGCTTTCTTT
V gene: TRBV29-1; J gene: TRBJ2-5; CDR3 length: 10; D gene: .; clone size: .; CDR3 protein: CSVRQETQYF; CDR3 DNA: TGCAGCGTACGCCAAGAGACCCAGTACTTC
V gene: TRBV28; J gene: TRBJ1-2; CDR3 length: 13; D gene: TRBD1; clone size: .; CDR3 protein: CASSLLNRGGYTF; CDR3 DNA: TGTGCCAGCAGTTTGTTGAACAGGGGTGGCTACACCTTC
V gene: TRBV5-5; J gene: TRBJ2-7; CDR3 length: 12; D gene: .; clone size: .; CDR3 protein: CASSFRGAEQYF; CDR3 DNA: TGTGCCAGCAGCTTTCGAGGGGCCGAGCAGTACTTC
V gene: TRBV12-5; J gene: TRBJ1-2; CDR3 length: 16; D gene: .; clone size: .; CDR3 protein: CASGLVVGSRRYGYTF; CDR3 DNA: TGTGCTAGTGGTTTGGTAGTGGGCAGCCGACGCTATGGCTACACCTTC
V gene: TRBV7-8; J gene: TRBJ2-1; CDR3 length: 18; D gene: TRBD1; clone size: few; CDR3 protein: CASSPQRQGLLSYNEQFF; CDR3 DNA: TGTGCCAGCAGCCCTCAACGACAGGGTCTCCTCTCCTACAATGAGCAGTTCTTC
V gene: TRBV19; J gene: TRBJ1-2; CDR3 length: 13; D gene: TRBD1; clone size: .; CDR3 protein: CASNPGGNYGYTF; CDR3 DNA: TGTGCCAGTAACCCAGGGGGTAACTATGGCTACACCTTC
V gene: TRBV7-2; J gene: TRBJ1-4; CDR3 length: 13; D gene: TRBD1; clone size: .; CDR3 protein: CASSSRQGGKLFF; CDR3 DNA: TGTGCCAGCAGCTCCCGACAGGGAGGAAAACTGTTTTTT
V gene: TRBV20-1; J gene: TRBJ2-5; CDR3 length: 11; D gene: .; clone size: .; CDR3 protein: CSARAGETQYF; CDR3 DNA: TGCAGTGCTAGAGCAGGAGAGACCCAGTACTTC